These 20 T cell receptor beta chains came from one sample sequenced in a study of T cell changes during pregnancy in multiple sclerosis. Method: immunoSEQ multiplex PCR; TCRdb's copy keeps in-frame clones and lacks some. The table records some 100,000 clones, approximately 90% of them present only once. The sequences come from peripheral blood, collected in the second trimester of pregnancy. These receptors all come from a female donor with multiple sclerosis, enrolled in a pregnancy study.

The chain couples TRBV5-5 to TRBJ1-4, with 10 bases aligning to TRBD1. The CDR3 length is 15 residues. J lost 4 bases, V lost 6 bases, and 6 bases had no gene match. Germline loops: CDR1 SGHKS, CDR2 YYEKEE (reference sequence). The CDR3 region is CASTWRDRGNEKLFF. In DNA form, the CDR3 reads TGTGCCAGCACTTGGCGGGACAGGGGTAATGAAAAACTGTTTTTT.

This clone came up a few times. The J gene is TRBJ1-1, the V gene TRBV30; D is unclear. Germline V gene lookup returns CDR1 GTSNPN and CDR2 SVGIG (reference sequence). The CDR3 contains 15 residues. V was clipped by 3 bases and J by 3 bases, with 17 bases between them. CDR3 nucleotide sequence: TGTGCCTGGAGGGTGACAAATGGGCTGGACACTGAAGCTTTCTTT. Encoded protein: CAWRVTNGLDTEAFF.

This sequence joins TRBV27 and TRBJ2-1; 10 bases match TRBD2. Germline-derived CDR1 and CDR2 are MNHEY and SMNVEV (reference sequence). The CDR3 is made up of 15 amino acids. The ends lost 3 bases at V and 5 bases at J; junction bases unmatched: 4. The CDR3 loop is CASSFGTSVNNEQFF. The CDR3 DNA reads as TGTGCCAGCAGTTTCGGGACTAGCGTAAACAATGAGCAGTTCTTC.

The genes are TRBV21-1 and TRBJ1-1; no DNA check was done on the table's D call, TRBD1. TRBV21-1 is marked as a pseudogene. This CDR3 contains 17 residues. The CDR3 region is CASSKIRQALRNTEAFF. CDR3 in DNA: TGTGCCAGCAGCAAAATTCGGCAGGCCCTTCGGAACACTGAAGCTTTCTTT.

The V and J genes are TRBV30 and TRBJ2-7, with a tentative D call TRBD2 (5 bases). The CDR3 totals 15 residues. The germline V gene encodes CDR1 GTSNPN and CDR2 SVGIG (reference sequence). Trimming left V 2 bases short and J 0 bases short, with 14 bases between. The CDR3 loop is CAWSLGGAASYEQYF. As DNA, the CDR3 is TGTGCCTGGAGTCTTGGTGGAGCGGCCTCCTACGAGCAGTACTTC.

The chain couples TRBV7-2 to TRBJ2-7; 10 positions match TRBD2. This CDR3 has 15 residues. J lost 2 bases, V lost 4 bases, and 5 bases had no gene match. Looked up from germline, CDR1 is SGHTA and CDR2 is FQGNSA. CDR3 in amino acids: CASSYTSGDPYEQYF. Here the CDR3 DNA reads TGTGCCAGCAGCTATACTAGCGGGGACCCCTACGAGCAGTACTTC.

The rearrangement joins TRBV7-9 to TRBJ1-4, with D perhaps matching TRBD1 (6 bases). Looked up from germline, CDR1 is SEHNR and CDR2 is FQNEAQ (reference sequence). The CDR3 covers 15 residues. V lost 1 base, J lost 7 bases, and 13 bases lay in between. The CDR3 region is CASSLGSQGTEKLFF. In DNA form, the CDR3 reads TGTGCCAGCAGCTTAGGTTCACAGGGAACTGAAAAACTGTTTTTT.

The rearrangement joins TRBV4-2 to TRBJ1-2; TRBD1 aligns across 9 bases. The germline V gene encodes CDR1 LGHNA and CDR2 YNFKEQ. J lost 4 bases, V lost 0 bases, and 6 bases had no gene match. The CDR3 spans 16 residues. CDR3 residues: CASSQEGTGGGYGYTF. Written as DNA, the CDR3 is TGTGCCAGCAGCCAAGAAGGCACAGGGGGCGGCTATGGCTACACCTTC.

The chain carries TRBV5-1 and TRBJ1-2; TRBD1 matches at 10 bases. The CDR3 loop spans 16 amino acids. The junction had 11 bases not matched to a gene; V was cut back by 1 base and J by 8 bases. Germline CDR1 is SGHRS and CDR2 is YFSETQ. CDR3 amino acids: CASSLTGTGALGGYTF. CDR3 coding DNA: TGCGCCAGCAGCTTGACCGGGACAGGGGCATTAGGGGGCTACACCTTC.

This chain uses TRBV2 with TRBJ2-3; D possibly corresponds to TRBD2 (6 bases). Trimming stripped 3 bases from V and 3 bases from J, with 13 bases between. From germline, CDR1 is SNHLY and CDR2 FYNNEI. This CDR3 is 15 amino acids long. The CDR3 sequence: CASSEREALTDTQYF. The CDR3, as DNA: TGTGCCAGCAGTGAGAGGGAGGCTCTTACAGATACGCAGTATTTT.

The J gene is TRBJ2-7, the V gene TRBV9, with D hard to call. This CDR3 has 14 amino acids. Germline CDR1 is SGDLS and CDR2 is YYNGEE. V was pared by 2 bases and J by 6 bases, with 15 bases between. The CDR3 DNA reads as TGTGCCAGCAGCGTGGGCCAACTGGCCACCGAGCAGTACTTC. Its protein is CASSVGQLATEQYF.

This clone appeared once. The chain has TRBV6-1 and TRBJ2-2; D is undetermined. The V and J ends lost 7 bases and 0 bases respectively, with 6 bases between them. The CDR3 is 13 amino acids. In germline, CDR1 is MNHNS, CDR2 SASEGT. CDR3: CASKLTNTGELFF. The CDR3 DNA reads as TGTGCCAGCAAGCTGACGAACACCGGGGAGCTGTTTTTT.

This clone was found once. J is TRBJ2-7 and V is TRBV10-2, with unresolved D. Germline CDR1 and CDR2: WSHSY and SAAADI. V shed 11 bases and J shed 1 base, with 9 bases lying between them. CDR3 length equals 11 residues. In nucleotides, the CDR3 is TGCGCCGCAAAGAGTTCCTACGAGCAGTACTTC. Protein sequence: CAAKSSYEQYF.

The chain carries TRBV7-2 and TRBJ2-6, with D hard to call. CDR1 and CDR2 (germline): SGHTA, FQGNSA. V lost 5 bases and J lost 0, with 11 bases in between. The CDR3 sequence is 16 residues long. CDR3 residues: CASSPDRSSGANVLTF. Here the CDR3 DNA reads TGTGCCAGCAGCCCGGATAGGAGCTCTGGGGCCAACGTCCTGACTTTC.

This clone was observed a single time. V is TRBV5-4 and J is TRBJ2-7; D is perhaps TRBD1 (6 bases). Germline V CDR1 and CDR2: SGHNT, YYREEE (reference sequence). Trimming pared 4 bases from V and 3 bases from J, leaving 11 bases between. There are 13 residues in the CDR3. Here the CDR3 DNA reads TGTGCCAGCAGCCAAGGACAGCACTACGAGCAGTACTTC. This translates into CASSQGQHYEQYF.

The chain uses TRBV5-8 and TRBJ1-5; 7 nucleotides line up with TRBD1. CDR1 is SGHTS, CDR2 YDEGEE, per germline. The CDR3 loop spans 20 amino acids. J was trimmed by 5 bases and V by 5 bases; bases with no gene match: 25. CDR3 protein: CASRRGDSSPRPGVDQPQHF. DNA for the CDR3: TGTGCCAGCAGGCGTGGGGACAGCAGCCCTCGACCCGGCGTGGATCAGCCCCAGCATTTT. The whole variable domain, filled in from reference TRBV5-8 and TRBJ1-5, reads EAGVTQSPTHLIKTRGQQATLRCSPISGHTSVYWYQQALGLGLQFLLWYDEGEERNRGNFPPRFSGRQFPNYSSELNVNALELEDSALYLCASRRGDSSPRPGVDQPQHFGDGTRLSIL.

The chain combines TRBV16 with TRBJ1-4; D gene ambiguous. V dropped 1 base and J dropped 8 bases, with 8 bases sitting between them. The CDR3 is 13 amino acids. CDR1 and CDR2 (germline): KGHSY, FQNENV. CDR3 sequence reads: CASSQYAGEKLFF. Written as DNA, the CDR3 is TGTGCCAGCAGCCAATATGCGGGGGAAAAACTGTTTTTT.

For the CDR3, the DNA is TGTGCCACCAGCCGAGGAACGGGGACAGTCCCTCGGCGGCCCCAGCATTTT. Protein: CATSRGTGTVPRRPQHF. The chain links TRBV15 to TRBJ1-5, with 7 bases matching TRBD1. This CDR3 has 17 amino acids. Germline CDR1 reads LNHNV; CDR2 reads YYDKDF (reference sequence). Unmatched junction bases numbered 19, after V lost 5 bases and J lost 9 bases.

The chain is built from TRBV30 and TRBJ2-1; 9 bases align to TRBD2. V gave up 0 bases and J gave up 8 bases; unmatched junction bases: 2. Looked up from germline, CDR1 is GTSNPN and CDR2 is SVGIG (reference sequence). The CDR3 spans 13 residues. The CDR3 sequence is CAWSVGLADEQFF. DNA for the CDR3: TGTGCCTGGAGTGTGGGACTAGCCGATGAGCAGTTCTTC.

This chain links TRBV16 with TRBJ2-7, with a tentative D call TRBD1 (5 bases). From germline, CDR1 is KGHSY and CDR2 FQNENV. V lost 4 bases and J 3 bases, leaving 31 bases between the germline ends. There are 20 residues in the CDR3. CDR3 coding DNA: TGTGCCAGCAGCCTCCTCCGTAGTTTATCAGGGCAGGGCAAACTCTACGAGCAGTACTTC. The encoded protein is CASSLLRSLSGQGKLYEQYF.